A selection of T cell receptor beta chains follows, all from one sample in a study of cytomegalovirus exposure and HLA in healthy donors. Sequencing was performed with immunoSEQ multiplex PCR; in TCRdb, only in-frame clones are kept and a portion is missing. The profile shows 200,000 to 250,000 clones, roughly 80% of them singletons. The sequencing input was PBMCs. The receptors stem from a young woman in good health and CMV-seronegative. Each CDR3 is given with its conserved first and last residue. A D gene is named only where the DNA matches it firmly. A row's size may be missing; if present it is once, few, many or a size class.

d_gene	v_gene	abundance	j_gene	CDR3nt	CDR3aa
-	TRBV7-9	-	TRBJ2-3	TGTGCCAGCAGCTTAGGGGACACAGATACGCAGTATTTT	CASSLGDTDTQYF
-	TRBV4-1	-	TRBJ1-3	TGCGCCAGCAGCCATCAAGAGGGGGGCAGAAACACCATATATTTT	CASSHQEGGRNTIYF
-	TRBV25-1	-	TRBJ1-1	TGTGCCAGCACCGGGGTGGTCGGCACTGAAGCTTTCTTT	CASTGVVGTEAFF
TRBD1	TRBV2	-	TRBJ2-7	TGTGCCAGCAATAGGCAGGGGGCGGAAGAGCAGTACTTC	CASNRQGAEEQYF
TRBD1	TRBV19	-	TRBJ2-7	TGTGCCAGTAGTCCTTCCGGGACAGGGTACGAGCAGTACTTC	CASSPSGTGYEQYF
TRBD1	TRBV19	-	TRBJ1-2	TGTGCCAGTAGTATTTTACAGGGGCAAGGCTACACCTTC	CASSILQGQGYTF
TRBD2	TRBV5-1	-	TRBJ2-7	TGCGCCAGCAGCCCCCCGGGGGGGTCCGACGAGCAGTACTTC	CASSPPGGSDEQYF
TRBD2	TRBV5-5	-	TRBJ2-3	TGTGCCAGCAGCTTGGAGCTAGCGGGAGGGCCCCGAGATACGCAGTATTTT	CASSLELAGGPRDTQYF
TRBD1	TRBV7-9	few	TRBJ2-7	TGTGCCAGCAGCCTCGAGGGGGCTCGGGCGTACTTC	CASSLEGARAYF
TRBD1	TRBV28	few	TRBJ2-7	TGTGCCAGCAGTCCCCGGGACAGGGGGTTCAACGAGCAGTACTTC	CASSPRDRGFNEQYF
-	TRBV5-6	-	TRBJ2-7	TGTGCCAGCAGCTTGGGGGGCGGTGACCGGGCCTCCTACGAGCAGTACTTC	CASSLGGGDRASYEQYF
-	TRBV27	-	TRBJ2-1	TGTGCCAGCAGTCGCTACAATGAGCAGTTCTTC	CASSRYNEQFF
-	TRBV27	-	TRBJ2-7	TGTGCCAGCAGTCAGGGAGACTACGAGCAGTACTTC	CASSQGDYEQYF
-	TRBV28	-	TRBJ2-7	TGTGCCAGCAGTTTATTGAGGCAGGGTGCCTACGAGCAGTACTTC	CASSLLRQGAYEQYF
TRBD1	TRBV2	few	TRBJ2-5	TGTGCCAGCAGCGACGGACAGGGACAGCAGGAGACCCAGTACTTC	CASSDGQGQQETQYF
TRBD2	TRBV5-1	once	TRBJ2-1	TGCGCCAGCAGCTTCCCTAGCGGGGGGGCCAGGGCCTACAATGAGCAGTTCTTC	CASSFPSGGARAYNEQFF
-	TRBV12-5	-	TRBJ1-6	TGTGCTAGTGGCCGAACTGAGAATTCACCCCTCCACTTT	CASGRTENSPLHF
TRBD2	TRBV5-1	-	TRBJ2-5	TGCGCCAGCAGCTTCGGGGTGAGCGGGAGGCCCCAAGAGACCCAGTACTTC	CASSFGVSGRPQETQYF
-	TRBV7-3	few	TRBJ1-4	TGTGCCAGCAGCCTCGGGGGAGTTGTGGAGAAACTGTTTTTT	CASSLGGVVEKLFF
-	TRBV27	-	TRBJ2-7	TGTGCCAGCAGCCTCACGACAGGCCGTATCTCTAATGAGCAGTACTTC	CASSLTTGRISNEQYF
-	TRBV6-5	-	TRBJ1-1	TGTGCCAGCAGTCCCCCTTTGGGGAACACTGAAGCTTTCTTT	CASSPPLGNTEAFF
-	TRBV15	-	TRBJ1-1	TGTGCCACCAGCAGCCTCAGAATCGGGGGCGCGGATGAAGCTTTCTTT	CATSSLRIGGADEAFF
TRBD1	TRBV6-5	once	TRBJ1-5	TGTGCCAGCAGTTACCGGGGGACAGGGTCCCGACAGCCCCAGCATTTT	CASSYRGTGSRQPQHF
TRBD1	TRBV29-1	-	TRBJ2-1	TGCAGCATCAGGGGGCCACTCGAAAATGAGCAGTTCTTC	CSIRGPLENEQFF
TRBD1	TRBV5-1	-	TRBJ1-5	TGCGCCAGCAGCCCAGGGACAGAGAGCAATCAGCCCCAGCATTTT	CASSPGTESNQPQHF
TRBD1	TRBV18	-	TRBJ1-2	TGTGCCAGCTCACCTGCCGGGACAGACAACTATGGCTACACCTTC	CASSPAGTDNYGYTF
-	TRBV6-5	-	TRBJ1-1	TGTGCCAGCAATTTGGGCACCCACACTGAAGCTTTCTTT	CASNLGTHTEAFF
-	TRBV18	-	TRBJ1-2	TGTGCCAGCGCCCCTCAGGGGCGCCCTGGGGACTATGGCTACACCTTC	CASAPQGRPGDYGYTF
-	TRBV7-2	-	TRBJ1-4	TGTGCCAGCAGCTCATCCGGGACAATTAATGAAAAACTGTTTTTT	CASSSSGTINEKLFF
-	TRBV9	few	TRBJ2-2	TGTGCCAGCAGCGTGGGGTATCGGGGGAACACCGGGGAGCTGTTTTTT	CASSVGYRGNTGELFF
-	TRBV5-1	-	TRBJ1-5	TGCGCCAGCAGCTTGGGGGTAGGGGATGCCAGTCAGCCCCAGCATTTT	CASSLGVGDASQPQHF
-	TRBV21-1	-	TRBJ1-2	TGTGCCAGCAGCAGTAAAGCTAGACGGTATTATGGCTACACCTTC	CASSSKARRYYGYTF
TRBD1	TRBV6-5	-	TRBJ1-4	TGTGCCAGCTCGTTGGGGACAGGTACTAATGAAAAACTGTTTTTT	CASSLGTGTNEKLFF
-	TRBV7-3	-	TRBJ2-7	TGTGCCAGCAGCCCACACCCGGACTTCTACGAGCAGTACTTC	CASSPHPDFYEQYF
-	TRBV4-2	once	TRBJ2-7	TGTGCCAGCAGCCAAGAGAGGGCAGGACAGCCCTACGAGCAGTACTTC	CASSQERAGQPYEQYF
TRBD1	TRBV5-6	-	TRBJ2-5	TGTGCCAGCAGCTTGGCTGGGACAGGGGGCCAAGAGACCCAGTACTTC	CASSLAGTGGQETQYF
-	TRBV6-5	-	TRBJ2-7	TGTGCCAGCGGTTCTAGGGGACGTCCAAACGAGCAGTACTTC	CASGSRGRPNEQYF
-	TRBV2	once	TRBJ1-3	TGTGCCAGCAGAGAGGAGCGAAACACCATATATTTT	CASREERNTIYF
-	TRBV19	few	TRBJ1-5	TGTGCCAGTAATTTGAGGCTAGAGAATCAGCCCCAGCATTTT	CASNLRLENQPQHF
-	TRBV19	-	TRBJ2-3	TGTGCCAGTAGTATGAGGGGGGATAGCGCAGATACGCAGTATTTT	CASSMRGDSADTQYF
-	TRBV11-2	-	TRBJ2-7	TGTGCCAGCAGCGTGGGGTACTCGGGGGCAAGGAACGAGCAGTACTTC	CASSVGYSGARNEQYF
-	TRBV29-1	-	TRBJ2-1	TGCAGCGCGAGCGCATGGGGAGGTGCCTACAATGAGCAGTTCTTC	CSASAWGGAYNEQFF
-	TRBV2	-	TRBJ2-3	TGTGCCAGCAGTGAAAGCTCTCGCGGGACGGTAATGAGTACGCAGTATTTT	CASSESSRGTVMSTQYF
-	TRBV27	-	TRBJ1-1	TGTGCCAGCCGCTGGGGGAACACTGAAGCTTTCTTT	CASRWGNTEAFF
-	TRBV11-2	-	TRBJ1-1	TGTGCCAGCAGCCTCTCGGGGACTGGCACTGAAGCTTTCTTT	CASSLSGTGTEAFF
-	TRBV5-1	-	TRBJ1-1	TGCGCCAGCCCCTCGGAGGGGCCCAGGGTAGCCACTGAAGCTTTCTTT	CASPSEGPRVATEAFF
-	TRBV18	-	TRBJ1-2	TGTGCCAGCTCACCGTGGGGGTCGGAAAACTATGGCTACACCTTC	CASSPWGSENYGYTF
TRBD1	TRBV2	few	TRBJ1-1	TGTGCCAGCAGTGAAGGCGGGACAGGGAACACTGAAGCTTTCTTT	CASSEGGTGNTEAFF
-	TRBV18	-	TRBJ2-7	TGTGCCAGCTCACCGAGGAGCGGGCTCGAGCAGTACTTC	CASSPRSGLEQYF
-	TRBV9	-	TRBJ2-7	TGTGCCAGCAGCGTAGGGACTACAAGCTCCTACGAGCAGTACTTC	CASSVGTTSSYEQYF
-	TRBV27	-	TRBJ1-1	TGTGCCAGCAGTCCCGGGACGGTGAAAGTTGAAGCTTTCTTT	CASSPGTVKVEAFF
TRBD1	TRBV5-1	-	TRBJ2-7	TGCGCCAGCAGCTTACAACAGGGGGGATTCTACGAGCAGTACTTC	CASSLQQGGFYEQYF
TRBD1	TRBV5-8	-	TRBJ1-2	TGTGCCAGCAGCTTGGACAACAGGGGATCAATTGGCTACACCTTC	CASSLDNRGSIGYTF
-	TRBV12-2	-	TRBJ2-1	TGTGCAAGTCGCTTAGCAAACCGAGGGCGAGGGGGTCTCCTTAATGAGCAGTTCTTC	CASRLANRGRGGLLNEQFF
-	TRBV29-1	-	TRBJ1-1	TGCAGCGGGACAGCAACCCAGAACACTGAAGCTTTCTTT	CSGTATQNTEAFF
-	TRBV5-4	-	TRBJ1-2	TGTGCCAGCAGCTTGGATGGGATATATGGCTACACCTTC	CASSLDGIYGYTF
TRBD2	TRBV6-1	-	TRBJ2-5	TGTGCCAGCAAGACGGGAGGCGGTGAGACCCAGTACTTC	CASKTGGGETQYF
TRBD2	TRBV13	-	TRBJ2-2	TGTGCCAGCAGCTTATCTAGCGGGAGAGGGAACGGGGAGCTGTTTTTT	CASSLSSGRGNGELFF
-	TRBV28	-	TRBJ2-1	TGTGCCAGCAGCCTAGGTAGGGTGGGTTCCTACAATGAGCAGTTCTTC	CASSLGRVGSYNEQFF
-	TRBV25-1	-	TRBJ1-2	TGTGCCAGCAGTGAACGCGAGGATGGCTACACCTTC	CASSEREDGYTF